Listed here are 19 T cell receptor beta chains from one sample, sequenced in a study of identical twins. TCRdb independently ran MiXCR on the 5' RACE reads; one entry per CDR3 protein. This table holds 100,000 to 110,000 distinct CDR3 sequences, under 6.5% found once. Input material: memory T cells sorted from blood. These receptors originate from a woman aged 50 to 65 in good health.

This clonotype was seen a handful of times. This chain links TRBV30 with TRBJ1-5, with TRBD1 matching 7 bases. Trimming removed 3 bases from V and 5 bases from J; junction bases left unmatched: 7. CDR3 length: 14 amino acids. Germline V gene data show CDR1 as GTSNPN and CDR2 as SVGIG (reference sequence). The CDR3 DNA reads TGTGCCTGGAGCCTCCGGGACAGTTATCAGCCCCAGCATTTT. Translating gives CAWSLRDSYQPQHF.

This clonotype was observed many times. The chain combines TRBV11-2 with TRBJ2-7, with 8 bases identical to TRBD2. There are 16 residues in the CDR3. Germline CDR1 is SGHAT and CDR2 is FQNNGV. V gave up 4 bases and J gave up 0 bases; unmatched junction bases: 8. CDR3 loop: CASSSDLAGSSYEQYV. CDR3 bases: TGTGCCAGCAGCTCAGACTTAGCGGGGAGCTCCTACGAGCAGTACGTC.

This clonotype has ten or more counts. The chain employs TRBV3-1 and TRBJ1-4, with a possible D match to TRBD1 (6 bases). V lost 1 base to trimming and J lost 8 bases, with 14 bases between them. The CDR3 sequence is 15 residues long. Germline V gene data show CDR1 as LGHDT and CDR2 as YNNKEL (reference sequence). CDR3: CASSQGTGAPEKLFF. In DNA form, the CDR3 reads TGTGCCAGCAGCCAAGGAACGGGGGCGCCGGAAAAACTGTTTTTT.

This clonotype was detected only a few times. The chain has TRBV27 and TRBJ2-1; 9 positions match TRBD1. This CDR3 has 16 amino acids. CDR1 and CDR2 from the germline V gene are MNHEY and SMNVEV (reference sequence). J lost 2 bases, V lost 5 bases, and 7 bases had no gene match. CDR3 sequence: CASSTRRQGAYNEQFF. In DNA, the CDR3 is TGTGCCAGCAGTACACGGAGACAGGGGGCCTACAATGAGCAGTTCTTC.

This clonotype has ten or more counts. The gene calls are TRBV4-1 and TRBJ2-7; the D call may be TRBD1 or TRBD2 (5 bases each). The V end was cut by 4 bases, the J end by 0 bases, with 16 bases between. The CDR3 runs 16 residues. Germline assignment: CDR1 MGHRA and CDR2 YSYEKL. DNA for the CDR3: TGCGCCAGCAGCCGGGCCGGGACCGCCAGCTCCTACGAGCAGTACTTC. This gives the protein CASSRAGTASSYEQYF.

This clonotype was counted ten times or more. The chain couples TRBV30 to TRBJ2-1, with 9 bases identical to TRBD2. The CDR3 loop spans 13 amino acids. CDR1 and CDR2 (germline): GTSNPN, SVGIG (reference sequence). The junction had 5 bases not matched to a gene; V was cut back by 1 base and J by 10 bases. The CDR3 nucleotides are TGTGCCTGGAGTGCGGGACTAGCAGGAGAGCAGTTCTTC. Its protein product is CAWSAGLAGEQFF.

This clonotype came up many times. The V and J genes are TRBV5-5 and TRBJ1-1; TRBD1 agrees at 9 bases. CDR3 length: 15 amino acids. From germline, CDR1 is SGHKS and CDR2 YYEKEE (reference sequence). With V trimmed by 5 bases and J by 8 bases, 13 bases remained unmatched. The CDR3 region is CASRNRGPPIEEAFF. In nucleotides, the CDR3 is TGTGCCAGCAGAAACAGGGGGCCCCCAATCGAGGAAGCTTTCTTT. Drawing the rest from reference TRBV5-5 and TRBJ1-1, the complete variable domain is DAGVTQSPTHLIKTRGQQVTLRCSPISGHKSVSWYQQVLGQGPQFIFQYYEKEERGRGNFPDRFSARQFPNYSSELNVNALLLGDSALYLCASRNRGPPIEEAFFGQGTRLTVV.

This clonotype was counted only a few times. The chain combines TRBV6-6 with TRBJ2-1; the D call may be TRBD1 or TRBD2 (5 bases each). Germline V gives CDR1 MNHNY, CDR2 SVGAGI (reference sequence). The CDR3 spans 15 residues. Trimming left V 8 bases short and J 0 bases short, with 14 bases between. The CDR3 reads CASCSGPSSYNEQFF. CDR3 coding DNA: TGTGCCAGCTGTTCGGGACCCAGCTCCTACAATGAGCAGTTCTTC.

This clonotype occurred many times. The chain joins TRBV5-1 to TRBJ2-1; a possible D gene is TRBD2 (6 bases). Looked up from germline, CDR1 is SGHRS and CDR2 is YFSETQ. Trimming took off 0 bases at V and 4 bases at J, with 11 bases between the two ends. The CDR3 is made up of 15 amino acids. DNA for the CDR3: TGCGCCAGCAGCTTGGTGGGAGGCCGATACAATGAGCAGTTCTTC. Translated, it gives CASSLVGGRYNEQFF.

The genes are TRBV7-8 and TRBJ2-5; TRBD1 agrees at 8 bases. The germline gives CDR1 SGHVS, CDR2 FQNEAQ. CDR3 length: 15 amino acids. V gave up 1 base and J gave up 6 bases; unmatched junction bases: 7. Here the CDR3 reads CASSLVQGAVKTQYF. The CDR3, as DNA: TGTGCCAGCAGCTTAGTCCAGGGGGCCGTGAAGACCCAGTACTTC.

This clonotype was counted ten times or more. CDR3 sequence: CASSVGGRNTGELFF. In DNA form, the CDR3 reads TGTGCCAGCAGCGTAGGCGGAAGAAACACCGGGGAGCTGTTTTTT. The V and J genes are TRBV9 and TRBJ2-2; D gene ambiguous. CDR3 length equals 15 residues. Germline CDR1 reads SGDLS; CDR2 reads YYNGEE. Trimming shortened V by 0 bases and J by 2 bases, and 8 bases separated the two germline ends.

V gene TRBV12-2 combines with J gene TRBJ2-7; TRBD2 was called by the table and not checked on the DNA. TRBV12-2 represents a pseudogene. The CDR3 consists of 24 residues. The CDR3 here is CASRSDPEDRGGLAGVSFSYEQYF. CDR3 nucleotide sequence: TGTGCAAGTCGCTCAGACCCCGAGGACAGGGGGGGACTAGCGGGCGTATCTTTCTCCTACGAGCAGTACTTC.

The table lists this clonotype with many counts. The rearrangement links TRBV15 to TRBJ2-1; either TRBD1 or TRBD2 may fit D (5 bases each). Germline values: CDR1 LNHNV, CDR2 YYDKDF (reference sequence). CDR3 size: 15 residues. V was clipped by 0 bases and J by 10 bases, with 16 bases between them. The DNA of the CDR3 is TGTGCCACCAGCAGAGATAACGGGGTTGAGGGGGAGCAGTTCTTC. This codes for CATSRDNGVEGEQFF.

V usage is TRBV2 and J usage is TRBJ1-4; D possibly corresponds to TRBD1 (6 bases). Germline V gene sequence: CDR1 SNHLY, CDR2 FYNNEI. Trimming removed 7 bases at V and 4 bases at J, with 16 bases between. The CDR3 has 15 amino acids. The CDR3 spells CASITGTRVNEKLFF. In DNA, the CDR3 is TGTGCCAGCATTACCGGGACAAGGGTTAATGAAAAACTGTTTTTT.

Here the CDR3 reads CASSGTSGMTQYF. The CDR3 coding sequence is TGTGCCAGCAGTGGGACTAGCGGGATGACCCAGTACTTC. The chain couples TRBV6-2 or TRBV6-3 to TRBJ2-5, with 13 nucleotides matching TRBD2. V lost 5 bases and J lost 7; bases outside the gene matches: 1. CDR3 length equals 13 residues. Per germline, CDR1 MNHEY and CDR2 SVGEGT.

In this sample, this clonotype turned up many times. CDR3 DNA sequence: TGTGCCACCGGGGCGGCTAGCACAGATACGCAGTATTTT. It translates to CATGAASTDTQYF. The genes are TRBV24-1 and TRBJ2-3; weak D call: TRBD1 (5 bases). V was shortened by 9 bases and J by 0 bases, with 9 bases between the two germline ends. The germline gives CDR1 KGHDR, CDR2 SFDVKD. The CDR3 runs to 13 residues.

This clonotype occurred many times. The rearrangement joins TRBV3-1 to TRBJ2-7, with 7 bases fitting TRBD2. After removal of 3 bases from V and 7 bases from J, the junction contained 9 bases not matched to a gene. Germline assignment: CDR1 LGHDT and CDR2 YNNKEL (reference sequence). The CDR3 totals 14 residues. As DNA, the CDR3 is TGTGCCAGCAGCCAGGCGGGAGCGTCTAGTGAGCAGTACGTC. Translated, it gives CASSQAGASSEQYV.

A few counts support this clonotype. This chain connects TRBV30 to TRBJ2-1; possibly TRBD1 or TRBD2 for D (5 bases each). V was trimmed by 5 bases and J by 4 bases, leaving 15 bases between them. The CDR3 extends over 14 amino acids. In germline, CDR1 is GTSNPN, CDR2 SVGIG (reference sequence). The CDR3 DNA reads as TGTGCCTGGGGTCGGGGCGGCATATACAATGAGCAGTTCTTC. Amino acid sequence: CAWGRGGIYNEQFF.

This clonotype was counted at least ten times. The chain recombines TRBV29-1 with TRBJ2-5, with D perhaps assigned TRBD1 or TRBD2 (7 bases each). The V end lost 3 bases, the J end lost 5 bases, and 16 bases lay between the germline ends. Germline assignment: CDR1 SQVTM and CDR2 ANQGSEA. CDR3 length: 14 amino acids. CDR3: CSVDPGGVWETQYF. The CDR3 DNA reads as TGCAGCGTTGATCCAGGGGGGGTATGGGAGACCCAGTACTTC.